The rows below give T cell receptor beta chains drawn from one sample of a study of blood T cell repertoires in COVID-19. TCRdb's copy holds only in-frame clones and misses some; the assay was immunoSEQ multiplex PCR. This table has 490,000 or so clones, around 89% appearing once. The specimen was PBMCs or T cells enriched from blood (not recorded which). Source of these receptors: a woman in her thirties or forties who had recovered from COVID-19. Each CDR3 is given with its conserved first and last residue. Each record gives: J gene, D gene, clone size, V gene, CDR3 DNA, CDR3 protein. D genes are given only for firm matches. Rows give clone size only sometimes, using once, few, many, or a class for an expanded clone.

TRBJ2-7,.,.,TRBV10-3,TGTGCTAGTGAACAGGGAGAAGGTGAGCAGTACTTC,CASEQGEGEQYF
TRBJ2-7,.,.,TRBV4-2,TGTGCCAGCAGCCAAGTAGGCAGGACATACGAGCAGTACTTC,CASSQVGRTYEQYF
TRBJ2-7,TRBD2,.,TRBV27,TGTGCCAGCAGTCCGAGACTAGCGGGGGGGTACGAGCAGTACTTC,CASSPRLAGGYEQYF
TRBJ2-1,.,.,TRBV25-1,TGTGCCACCGAGGGATGGAGGGCCCGACCGGACAATGAGCAGTTCTTC,CATEGWRARPDNEQFF
TRBJ1-3,.,.,TRBV10-2,TGCGCCAGCAGTGAGACAGATAGAAACACCATATATTTT,CASSETDRNTIYF
TRBJ1-2,TRBD1,.,TRBV7-9,TGTGCCAGCAGAAGCGAGGGGGCCTATGGCTACACCTTC,CASRSEGAYGYTF
TRBJ1-1,.,.,TRBV6-5,TGTGCCAGCAGTTCTACCGGGGGGGAAGCTTTCTTT,CASSSTGGEAFF
TRBJ2-4,.,.,TRBV6-1,TGTGCCAGCAGTGTCAGACAGCATCTAGCCAAAAACATTCAGTACTTC,CASSVRQHLAKNIQYF
TRBJ1-3,.,.,TRBV15,TGTGCCACCAGCAGAGCTCCCGACTACTCTGGAAACACCATATATTTT,CATSRAPDYSGNTIYF
TRBJ2-5,.,.,TRBV12-5,TGTGCTAGTACCCTATTTTATCAAGAGACCCAGTACTTC,CASTLFYQETQYF
TRBJ2-5,TRBD2,.,TRBV10-1,TGCGCCAGCAGTCGGTCTAGCGGGACCCAAGAGACCCAGTACTTC,CASSRSSGTQETQYF
TRBJ2-7,TRBD2,.,TRBV7-2,TGTGCCAGCAGCTTAGCGAGCGGGAGCCCGGAATACTTC,CASSLASGSPEYF
TRBJ1-6,TRBD1,few,TRBV7-9,TGTGCCAGCAGCTTAAGACAGGGCGATTCACCCCTCCACTTT,CASSLRQGDSPLHF
TRBJ1-1,.,.,TRBV6-5,TGTGCCAGCAGTTCCGGGAGGGGGTGGTCTGAAGCTTTCTTT,CASSSGRGWSEAFF
TRBJ2-1,.,.,TRBV12-3/TRBV12-4,TGTGCCAGCAGCCAATACAATGAGCAGTTCTTC,CASSQYNEQFF
TRBJ2-7,TRBD1,.,TRBV19,TGTGCCAGTAGTACCTTCCTCGGGACAGTTTCCTACGAGCAGTACTTC,CASSTFLGTVSYEQYF
TRBJ2-4,.,.,TRBV5-1,TGCGCCAGCAGCTTCCAACCGGACTCCGCCAAAAACATTCAGTACTTC,CASSFQPDSAKNIQYF
TRBJ2-7,TRBD2,.,TRBV30,TGTGCCTGGAGTGTACACGGACTAGCGGCAACCTACGAGCAGTACTTC,CAWSVHGLAATYEQYF
TRBJ2-2,TRBD1,.,TRBV18,TGTGCCAGCTCCCGGGACAGGGATGGCGGGGAGCTGTTTTTT,CASSRDRDGGELFF
TRBJ2-1,.,.,TRBV29-1,TGCAGCGCCACCGAGGTTCGGTCCTACAATGAGCAGTTCTTC,CSATEVRSYNEQFF
TRBJ1-2,TRBD1,.,TRBV5-1,TGCGCCAGCAGCTTCGACAGGGGCTATGGCTACACCTTC,CASSFDRGYGYTF
TRBJ1-1,.,.,TRBV3-1/TRBV3-2,TGTGCCAGCAGCCAAGGGCCAGGGGTCCAGGGCACTGAAGCTTTCTTT,CASSQGPGVQGTEAFF
TRBJ2-7,TRBD2,.,TRBV7-8,TGTGCCAGCAGCCGAGACAGCGGGAGCTCTGGGGAGCAGTACTTC,CASSRDSGSSGEQYF
TRBJ1-1,TRBD1,.,TRBV5-4,TGTGCCAGCAGCCAGATGACAGGGCCGACTGAAGCTTTCTTT,CASSQMTGPTEAFF
TRBJ1-5,TRBD1,few,TRBV5-8,TGTGCCAGCAGCTTGCGCACAGGGGCGGATCAGCCCCAGCATTTT,CASSLRTGADQPQHF
TRBJ2-7,TRBD1,.,TRBV12-3/TRBV12-4,TGTGCCAGCAGTGTAGGACAGGGGCAGTACTTC,CASSVGQGQYF
TRBJ1-2,.,many,TRBV6-1,TGTGCCAGCAGTGAAAATAGAATACACTATGGCTACACCTTC,CASSENRIHYGYTF
TRBJ1-4,TRBD1,.,TRBV6-5,TGTGCCAGCAGTTTTGGCAGGGGGCAGAATGAAAAACTGTTTTTT,CASSFGRGQNEKLFF
TRBJ2-7,TRBD2,.,TRBV4-3,TGCGCCAGCAGCCAAGAAGTCCCGCGGGAGGGGTCCTACGAGCAGTACTTC,CASSQEVPREGSYEQYF
TRBJ2-3,.,.,TRBV10-3,TGTGCCATCAGTGATGCATCCGGGGGACCAGATACGCAGTATTTT,CAISDASGGPDTQYF
TRBJ1-6,.,.,TRBV19,TGTGCCAGTAGTTTTAGGGGTGTTAATTCACCCCTCCACTTT,CASSFRGVNSPLHF
TRBJ1-5,TRBD1,.,TRBV7-2,TGTGCCAGCAGCTTAGCCCGGGACAGCTATCAGCCCCAGCATTTT,CASSLARDSYQPQHF
TRBJ2-3,.,once,TRBV30,TGTGCCTGGAACCCAGGGCTAGGGGGTGGAGATACGCAGTATTTT,CAWNPGLGGGDTQYF
TRBJ2-1,.,.,TRBV3-1/TRBV3-2,TGTGCCAGCAGCCTCGGCCGGAGGTGGGGTGAGCAGTTCTTC,CASSLGRRWGEQFF
TRBJ1-2,.,.,TRBV7-9,TGTGCCAGCAGCTTAGCACGGGGTGGCTACACCTTC,CASSLARGGYTF
TRBJ1-3,TRBD1,.,TRBV19,TGTGCCAGTAGTCGTCCCGGGACAGTTTCTGGAAACACCATATATTTT,CASSRPGTVSGNTIYF
TRBJ1-2,TRBD1,once,TRBV13,TGTGCCAGCAGCTTAGGGACAGGGGGGAATGGCTACACCTTC,CASSLGTGGNGYTF
TRBJ1-1,.,.,TRBV20-1,TGCAGTGCTCCATTCCGGGGAGAGGCTTTCTTT,CSAPFRGEAFF
TRBJ2-7,.,.,TRBV25-1,TGTGCCAGCAGTGAAGGTGGCCTCGTCTCCGAGCAGTACTTC,CASSEGGLVSEQYF
TRBJ2-1,.,.,TRBV7-9,TGTGCCAGCCTCGGCGGGAACGCCTACAATGAGCAGTTCTTC,CASLGGNAYNEQFF
TRBJ1-5,TRBD1,.,TRBV6-2/TRBV6-3,TGTGCCAGCAGTCGGGACAGGGGGCAGCCCCAGCATTTT,CASSRDRGQPQHF
TRBJ2-2,TRBD1,once,TRBV5-1,TGCGCCAGCAGCTTGGCACTACAGGGGGCCGGCACCGGGGAGCTGTTTTTT,CASSLALQGAGTGELFF
TRBJ2-7,TRBD1,.,TRBV7-2,TGTGCCAGCAGTTATCAAACACAGGGGTACGAGCAGTACTTC,CASSYQTQGYEQYF
TRBJ2-6,.,.,TRBV5-5,TGTGCCAGCAGCGGAAAACCGCTTACAGGGAGAGAGGCCAACGTCCTGACTTTC,CASSGKPLTGREANVLTF
TRBJ1-2,.,.,TRBV11-2,TGTGCCAGCAGCCCCAGTCGGCTCGCAGGCGGCTACACCTTC,CASSPSRLAGGYTF
TRBJ2-2,.,.,TRBV27,TGTGCCAGCAGTTTACGTATCACCGGGGAGCTGTTTTTT,CASSLRITGELFF
TRBJ2-5,TRBD1,.,TRBV6-1,TGTGCCAGCAGTGAAGACCGGGACAGGGGGAACTTC,CASSEDRDRGNF
TRBJ2-5,TRBD2,.,TRBV7-9,TGTGCCAGCAGCTTAAGCTCAGCGGGGGCTGAGACCCAGTACTTC,CASSLSSAGAETQYF
TRBJ2-5,TRBD1,few,TRBV7-6,TGTGCCAGCAGCCGACTGACAGGGAACCAAGAGACCCAGTACTTC,CASSRLTGNQETQYF
TRBJ1-2,.,few,TRBV29-1,TGCAGCGTACGCGGTATTAACTATGGCTACACCTTC,CSVRGINYGYTF
TRBJ1-1,TRBD1,.,TRBV2,TGTGCCAGCAGTTTCGACAGGGTAGGCACTGAAGCTTTCTTT,CASSFDRVGTEAFF
TRBJ1-2,.,.,TRBV30,TGTGCCTGGAGTATCCCCCGTCTCGTTGGCTACACCTTC,CAWSIPRLVGYTF
TRBJ2-2,TRBD1,.,TRBV5-1,TGCGCCAGCAGCTTGGACACAGGGGACACCGGGGAGCTGTTTTTT,CASSLDTGDTGELFF
TRBJ2-3,.,.,TRBV12-3/TRBV12-4,TGTGCCAGCAATAGGGGGAATAGGGATACGCAGTATTTT,CASNRGNRDTQYF
TRBJ1-5,TRBD1,.,TRBV19,TGTGCCAGTAGTCCCCCGTTGACAGGGTTTCAGCCCCAGCATTTT,CASSPPLTGFQPQHF
TRBJ1-1,.,.,TRBV6-4,TGTGCCAGCAGTGACCCTATATTACGACTGTGGATGGAGGGGAGGGAAGACACTGAAGCTTTCTTT,CASSDPILRLWMEGREDTEAFF
TRBJ1-1,.,.,TRBV27,TGTGCCAGCAGTTTCGGGAAGGTTCGCACTGAAGCTTTCTTT,CASSFGKVRTEAFF
TRBJ1-2,TRBD1,.,TRBV11-2,TGTGCCAGCAGCTTAGATCCAGGGGGCTCGTATGGCTACACCTTC,CASSLDPGGSYGYTF
TRBJ2-1,.,.,TRBV19,TGTGCCAGTAGTATTTATTATGAGCAGTTCTTC,CASSIYYEQFF